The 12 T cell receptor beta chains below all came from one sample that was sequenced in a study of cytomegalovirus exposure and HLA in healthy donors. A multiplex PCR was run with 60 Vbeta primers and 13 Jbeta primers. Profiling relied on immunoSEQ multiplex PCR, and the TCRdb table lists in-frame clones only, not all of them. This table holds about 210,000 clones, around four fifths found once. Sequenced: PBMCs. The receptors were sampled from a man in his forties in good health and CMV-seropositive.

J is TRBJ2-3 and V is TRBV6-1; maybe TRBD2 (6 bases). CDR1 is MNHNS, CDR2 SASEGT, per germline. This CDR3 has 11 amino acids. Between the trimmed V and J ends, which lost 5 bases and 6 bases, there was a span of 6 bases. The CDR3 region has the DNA TGTGCCAGCAGTAGCGGGGATACGCAGTATTTT. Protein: CASSSGDTQYF.

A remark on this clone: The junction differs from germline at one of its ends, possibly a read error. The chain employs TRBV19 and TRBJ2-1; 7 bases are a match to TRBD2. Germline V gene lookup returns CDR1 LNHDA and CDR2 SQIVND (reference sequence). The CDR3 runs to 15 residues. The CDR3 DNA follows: TGTGCCAGTAGACCCCAGGGACTATCCTCCAATGAGCAGTTCTTC. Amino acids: CASRPQGLSSNEQFF.

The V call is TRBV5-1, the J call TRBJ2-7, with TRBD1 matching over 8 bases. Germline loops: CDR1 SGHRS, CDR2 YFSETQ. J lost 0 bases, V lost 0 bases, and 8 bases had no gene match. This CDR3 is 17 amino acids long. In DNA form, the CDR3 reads TGCGCCAGCAGCTTGGATCCCAGGACAGGGAGCTCCTACGAGCAGTACTTC. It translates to CASSLDPRTGSSYEQYF.

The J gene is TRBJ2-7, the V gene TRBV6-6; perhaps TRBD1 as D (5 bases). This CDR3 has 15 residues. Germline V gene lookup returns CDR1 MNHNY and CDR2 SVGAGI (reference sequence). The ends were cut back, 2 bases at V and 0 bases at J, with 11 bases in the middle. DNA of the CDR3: TGTGCCAGCAGTTACCCGACAGAAAGCTCCTACGAGCAGTACTTC. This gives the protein CASSYPTESSYEQYF.

The CDR3 region is CASSSGGTKNEQFF. CDR3 in DNA: TGTGCCAGCAGCTCCGGAGGGACTAAAAATGAGCAGTTCTTC. The rearrangement joins TRBV9 to TRBJ2-1, with TRBD2 matching 7 bases. Germline lookup yields CDR1 SGDLS and CDR2 YYNGEE. The CDR3 runs 14 residues. Unmatched junction bases numbered 8, after V lost 4 bases and J lost 7 bases.

Here the CDR3 reads CATSRGGLSQETQYF. DNA of the CDR3: TGTGCCACCAGCAGAGGTGGACTTTCCCAAGAGACCCAGTACTTC. V is TRBV15 and J is TRBJ2-5; weak D call: TRBD2 (5 bases). This CDR3 spans 15 amino acids. V was pared by 1 base and J by 1 base, with 10 bases between. Per the germline V gene, CDR1 is LNHNV and CDR2 is YYDKDF (reference sequence).

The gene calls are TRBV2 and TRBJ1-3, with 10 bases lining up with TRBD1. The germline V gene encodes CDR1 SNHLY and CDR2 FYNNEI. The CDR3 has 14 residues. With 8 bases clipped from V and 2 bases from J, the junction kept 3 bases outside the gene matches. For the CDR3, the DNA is TGTGCCAGCGCGACAGGGGGCACTGGAAACACCATATATTTT. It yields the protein CASATGGTGNTIYF.

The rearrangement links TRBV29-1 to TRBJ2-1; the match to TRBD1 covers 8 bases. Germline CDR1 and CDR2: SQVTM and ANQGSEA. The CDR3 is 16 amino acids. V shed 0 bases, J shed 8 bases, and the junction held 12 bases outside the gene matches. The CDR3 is CSVEDPSGGEFYEQFF. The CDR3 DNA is TGCAGCGTTGAAGATCCGTCAGGGGGCGAATTCTATGAGCAGTTCTTC.

The CDR3 nucleotides read TGTGCCAGCAGTCCCTCTGGGCAGGTACCCATATATTTT. Translating gives CASSPSGQVPIYF. The chain has TRBV27 and TRBJ1-3; D is ambiguous. Germline V CDR1 and CDR2: MNHEY, SMNVEV (reference sequence). The CDR3 consists of 13 residues. V was cut by 5 bases and J by 11 bases, with 16 bases left in between.

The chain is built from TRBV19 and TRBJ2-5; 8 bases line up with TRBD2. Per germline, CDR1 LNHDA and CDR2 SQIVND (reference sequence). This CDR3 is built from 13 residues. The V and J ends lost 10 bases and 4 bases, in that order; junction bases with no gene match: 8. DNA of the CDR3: TGTGCCACCACGGGACTAGGAGGAGAGACCCAGTACTTC. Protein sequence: CATTGLGGETQYF.

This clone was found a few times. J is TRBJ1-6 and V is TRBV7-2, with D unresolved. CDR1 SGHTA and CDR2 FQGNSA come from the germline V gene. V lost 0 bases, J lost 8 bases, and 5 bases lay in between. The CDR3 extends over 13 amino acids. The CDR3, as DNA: TGTGCCAGCAGCTTAGCGGGCGATTCACCCCTCCACTTT. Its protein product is CASSLAGDSPLHF.

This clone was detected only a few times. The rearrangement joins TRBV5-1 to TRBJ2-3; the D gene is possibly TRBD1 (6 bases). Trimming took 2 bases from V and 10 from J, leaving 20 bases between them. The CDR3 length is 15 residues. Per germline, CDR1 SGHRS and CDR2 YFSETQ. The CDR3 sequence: CASSFVSGTPEAQYF. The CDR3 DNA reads TGCGCCAGCAGCTTTGTTTCCGGGACACCCGAGGCGCAGTATTTT.